Described below is a single T cell receptor beta chain sequence and its context. The CDR3 has 15 amino acids. V was shortened by 5 bases and J by 4 bases, with 16 bases between the two germline ends. The V gene's germline CDR1 is MDHEN and CDR2 SYDVKM. Original processing methods: Nucleated cell counts were estimated from reference gene primer amplification. Generated by immunoSEQ multiplex PCR, the TCRdb table keeps only in-frame clones and is missing some. V, J and clone size were drawn from that table, and D and trimming were deduced from the DNA. The sample records around 300,000 clones, 88% being singletons. The data belong to a study of blood T cell repertoires in COVID-19. Study-level background: Donors in the United States, Italy and Spain gave samples during acute or convalescent COVID-19. PBMCs, B-cell-depleted T cells, or T cells provided the cDNA or gDNA that made up the material.

In Cohort 3, a recovered donor had either two negative PCRs, clearance, or symptom resolution. What was sequenced was PBMCs or T cells enriched from blood (not recorded which). V gene TRBV28 combines with J gene TRBJ2-3, with D perhaps TRBD2 (6 bases). This receptor was obtained from a woman in her fifties or sixties who had recovered from COVID-19. The CDR3 DNA sequence: TGTGCCAGCAGTCCCCCGACTAGTAAGGCAGATACGCAGTATTTT. This codes for CASSPPTSKADTQYF.